This T cell receptor beta chain stems from a study of immune evolution from preneoplasia to lung adenocarcinoma. Whole-study results and caveats: Top clone frequencies peaked in normal lung, apparently declining through invasive adenocarcinoma.

TCRdb keeps only in-frame clones here, not all; method: immunoSEQ multiplex PCR. The data hold under 5,500 clones, with about nine tenths observed a single time. In the case of this clone: Antigen specificity is unknown.

The germline gives CDR1 SEHNR, CDR2 FQNEAQ (reference sequence). V lost 8 bases, J lost 6 bases, and 11 bases stayed unmatched. The CDR3 has 15 amino acids. Patients had resection in Japan or China between about 2013 and 2017. The chain couples TRBV7-9 to TRBJ2-7; TRBD2 matches 12 bases. Sequencing input: FFPE invasive lung adenocarcinoma tissue. The source of this sequence is a person between 50 and 60 years old with lung adenocarcinoma. The CDR3, as DNA: TGTGCCAGCGTTCCTTGGAAACTAGCGGGAGGCGAGCAGTACTTC. Amino acids: CASVPWKLAGGEQYF.